Listed below are T cell receptor beta chains from one sample, sequenced in a study of Ad26.COV2.S vaccination and SARS-CoV-2 variants. TCRdb's table, derived via immunoSEQ multiplex PCR, lists solely in-frame clones and lacks some. Here the sample spans approximately 280,000 clones, 87% being singletons. Material: peripheral blood, obtained in a trial of Ad26.COV2.S vaccine versus placebo. Receptors were obtained from a person between 18 and 60 years old who received the Ad26.COV2.S COVID-19 vaccine or a placebo. Both conserved end residues are trimmed from each CDR3. Size values are once, few and many counts, or a class for expanded clones, and some rows have none.

CDR3 length: 10
clone size: NA
V gene: TRBV29-1
CDR3 protein: SGIQGSYEQY

CDR3 length: 11
clone size: NA
V gene: TRBV27
CDR3 protein: ASSPRREETQY

CDR3 length: 13
clone size: NA
V gene: TRBV5-6
CDR3 protein: ASSSLGGGSDTQY

CDR3 length: 13
clone size: NA
V gene: TRBV6-5
CDR3 protein: ASSNGFGFPYEQY

CDR3 length: 14
clone size: NA
V gene: TRBV2
CDR3 protein: ASSGLAGTAKNIQY

CDR3 length: 11
clone size: few
V gene: TRBV19
CDR3 protein: ASSKFSNQPQH

CDR3 length: 12
clone size: NA
V gene: TRBV2
CDR3 protein: ASSGVTTYNEQF

CDR3 length: 14
clone size: NA
V gene: TRBV19
CDR3 protein: ASRGERTLSTDTQY

CDR3 length: 15
clone size: NA
V gene: TRBV23-1
CDR3 protein: ASSHRPCGQGTDTQY

CDR3 length: 13
clone size: NA
V gene: TRBV6-5
CDR3 protein: ASRRTGDSNQPQH

CDR3 length: 14
clone size: NA
V gene: TRBV6-6
CDR3 protein: ASSYDRAKGNSPLH

CDR3 length: 12
clone size: NA
V gene: TRBV10-1
CDR3 protein: ASSGGSSYNEQF

CDR3 length: 12
clone size: NA
V gene: TRBV6-5
CDR3 protein: ASRGRPTYNEQF

CDR3 length: 18
clone size: NA
V gene: TRBV18
CDR3 protein: ASSSSGSPSLPSSTDTQY

CDR3 length: 12
clone size: NA
V gene: TRBV5-1
CDR3 protein: ASSLGDGPYGYT

CDR3 length: 11
clone size: NA
V gene: TRBV18
CDR3 protein: ASSPEGGEPLH

CDR3 length: 13
clone size: NA
V gene: TRBV7-9
CDR3 protein: ASSLRDWRDTEAF

CDR3 length: 13
clone size: once
V gene: TRBV15
CDR3 protein: ATSRDYESSYGYT

CDR3 length: 13
clone size: NA
V gene: TRBV7-8
CDR3 protein: ASSAEDSFFEKLF

CDR3 length: 11
clone size: NA
V gene: TRBV30
CDR3 protein: PSLERGLEKLF

CDR3 length: 13
clone size: NA
V gene: TRBV7-8
CDR3 protein: ASSSSGTTVYEQY

CDR3 length: 14
clone size: few
V gene: TRBV6-5
CDR3 protein: ASSYETERMNTEAF

CDR3 length: 12
clone size: few
V gene: TRBV9
CDR3 protein: ASSSGGPYYGYT

CDR3 length: 17
clone size: NA
V gene: TRBV7-2
CDR3 protein: ASSFRTSGGKQSTDTQY

CDR3 length: 16
clone size: NA
V gene: TRBV18
CDR3 protein: ASSPPGQGASRTDTQY

CDR3 length: 14
clone size: NA
V gene: TRBV14
CDR3 protein: ASSRTSGGAYNEQY

CDR3 length: 12
clone size: NA
V gene: TRBV6-5
CDR3 protein: ARNVAGGPYEQY

CDR3 length: 11
clone size: NA
V gene: TRBV7-9
CDR3 protein: ASTLAGGSEQY

CDR3 length: 14
clone size: NA
V gene: TRBV6-2/TRBV6-3
CDR3 protein: ASSYLTGGMGTEAF

CDR3 length: 14
clone size: NA
V gene: TRBV7-2
CDR3 protein: ASSLEVMGETYEQY

CDR3 length: 13
clone size: NA
V gene: TRBV5-4
CDR3 protein: ASSLASGSSYEQY

CDR3 length: 13
clone size: NA
V gene: TRBV6-5
CDR3 protein: ASTPLSGRADEQY

CDR3 length: 11
clone size: NA
V gene: TRBV27
CDR3 protein: ASSLGRGGEQF

CDR3 length: 13
clone size: NA
V gene: TRBV6-6
CDR3 protein: ASREGSGSNQPQH

CDR3 length: 8
clone size: few
V gene: TRBV19
CDR3 protein: VTYLTEAF

CDR3 length: 15
clone size: NA
V gene: TRBV4-1
CDR3 protein: ASSGLGLGRGVDTQY

CDR3 length: 13
clone size: NA
V gene: TRBV28
CDR3 protein: ASSFNPGLANEQF

CDR3 length: 11
clone size: NA
V gene: TRBV30
CDR3 protein: AWSQGGHQPQH

CDR3 length: 11
clone size: NA
V gene: TRBV6-6
CDR3 protein: ASSLTGNQPQH

CDR3 length: 10
clone size: NA
V gene: TRBV18
CDR3 protein: ASSPLRDEQF

CDR3 length: 13
clone size: NA
V gene: TRBV12-5
CDR3 protein: ASAELGKGPTEAF

CDR3 length: 14
clone size: NA
V gene: TRBV7-8
CDR3 protein: ASSPWTSISTDTQY

CDR3 length: 11
clone size: NA
V gene: TRBV18
CDR3 protein: ASSLRDSDEQY

CDR3 length: 16
clone size: NA
V gene: TRBV7-9
CDR3 protein: ASSADARGGWSYNEQF

CDR3 length: 13
clone size: NA
V gene: TRBV6-5
CDR3 protein: ASSPWDRGGYGYT

CDR3 length: 13
clone size: NA
V gene: TRBV5-6
CDR3 protein: ASSLEAGTDVGYT